The clone carrying this T cell receptor beta chain was counted many times. Regarding time point: newly diagnosed GD, antithyroid drugs for less than 3 months. Scientists built the TCR library using RNA that was extracted from PBMCs. The entry originates in a study of regulatory T cells in long-lasting Graves disease. Investigators prepared the TCR beta libraries by applying iRepertoire HTBI primers and Arm-PCR of CDR3 regions. TCRdb itself ran the multiplex PCR reads through MiXCR, one entry per CDR3 protein. The table lists about 420,000 distinct CDR3 sequences, roughly 17% of them singletons. The sample was also linked to a second study, of T cells in Graves' hyperthyroidism and ophthalmopathy. As reported in that work: No ophthalmopathy progression within 18 months constituted stable Graves' hyperthyroidism. The blood repertoire included most of the expanded thyroid clonotypes above 0.001.

This TCR derives from a woman under 30 with Graves disease. The sample was peripheral blood mononuclear cells (PBMCs), taken at new diagnosis, from a patient treated with antithyroid drugs.

CDR3 coding DNA: TGCAGTGCTAGTGGGCTAGCGGGCATCTCCTACAATGAGCAGTTCTTC. Translation: CSASGLAGISYNEQFF. This chain links TRBV20-1 with TRBJ2-1; 8 positions agree with TRBD2. V trimming: 3 bases; J trimming: 0 bases; junction bases outside the gene matches: 7. The CDR3 is 16 amino acids. Germline CDR1 DFQATT, CDR2 SNEGSKA (reference sequence).